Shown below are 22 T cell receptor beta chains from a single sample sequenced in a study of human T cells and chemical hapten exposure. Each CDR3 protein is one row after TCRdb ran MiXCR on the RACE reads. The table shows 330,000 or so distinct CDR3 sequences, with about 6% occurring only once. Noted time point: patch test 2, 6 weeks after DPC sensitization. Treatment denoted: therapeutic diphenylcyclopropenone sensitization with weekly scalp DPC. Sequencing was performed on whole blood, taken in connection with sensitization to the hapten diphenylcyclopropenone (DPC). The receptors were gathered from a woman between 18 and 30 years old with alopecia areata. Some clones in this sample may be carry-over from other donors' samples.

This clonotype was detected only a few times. The CDR3 loop reads CASSPGESAYEQYF. CDR3 nucleotides: TGTGCCAGCAGCCCAGGGGAAAGTGCCTACGAGCAGTACTTC. The gene calls are TRBV9 and TRBJ2-7; maybe TRBD1 (6 bases). Per germline, CDR1 SGDLS and CDR2 YYNGEE. This CDR3 contains 14 residues. Between the trimmed V and J ends, which lost 4 bases and 2 bases, there was a span of 13 bases.

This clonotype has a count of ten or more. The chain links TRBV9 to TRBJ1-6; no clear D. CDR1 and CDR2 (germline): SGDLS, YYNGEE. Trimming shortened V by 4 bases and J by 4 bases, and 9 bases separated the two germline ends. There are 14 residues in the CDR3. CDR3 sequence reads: CASSQLRYNSPLHF. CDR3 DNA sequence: TGTGCCAGCAGCCAGCTTCGATATAATTCACCCCTCCACTTT.

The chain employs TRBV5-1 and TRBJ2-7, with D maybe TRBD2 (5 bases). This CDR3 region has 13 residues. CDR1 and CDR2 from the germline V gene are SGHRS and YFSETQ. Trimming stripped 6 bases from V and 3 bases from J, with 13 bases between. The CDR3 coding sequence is TGCGCCAGCACCCGAGAGGGCCTCTACGAGCAGTACTTC. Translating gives CASTREGLYEQYF.

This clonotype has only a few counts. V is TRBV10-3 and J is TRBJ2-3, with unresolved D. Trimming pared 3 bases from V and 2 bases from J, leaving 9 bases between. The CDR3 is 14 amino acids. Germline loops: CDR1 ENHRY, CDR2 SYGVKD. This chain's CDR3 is CAISDGHSTDTQYF. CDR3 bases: TGTGCCATCAGTGACGGCCACTCCACAGATACGCAGTATTTT.

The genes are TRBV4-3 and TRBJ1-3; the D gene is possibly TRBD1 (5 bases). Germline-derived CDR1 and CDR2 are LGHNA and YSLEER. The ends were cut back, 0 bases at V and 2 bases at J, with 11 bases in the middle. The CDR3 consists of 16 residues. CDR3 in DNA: TGCGCCAGCAGCCAAGATTTACGGGGGGCTGGAAACACCATATATTTT. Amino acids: CASSQDLRGAGNTIYF.

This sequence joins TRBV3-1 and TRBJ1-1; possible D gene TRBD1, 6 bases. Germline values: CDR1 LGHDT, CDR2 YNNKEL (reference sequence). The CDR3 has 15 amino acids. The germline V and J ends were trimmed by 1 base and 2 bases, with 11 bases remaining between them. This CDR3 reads CASSQALTGNTEAFF. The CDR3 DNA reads TGTGCCAGCAGCCAAGCTCTGACAGGCAACACTGAAGCTTTCTTT.

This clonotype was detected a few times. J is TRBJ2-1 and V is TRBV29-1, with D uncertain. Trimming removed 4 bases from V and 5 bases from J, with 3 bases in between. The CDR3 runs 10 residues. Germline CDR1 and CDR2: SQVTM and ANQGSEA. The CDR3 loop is CSVAHNEQFF. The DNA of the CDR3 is TGCAGCGTTGCCCACAATGAGCAGTTCTTC.

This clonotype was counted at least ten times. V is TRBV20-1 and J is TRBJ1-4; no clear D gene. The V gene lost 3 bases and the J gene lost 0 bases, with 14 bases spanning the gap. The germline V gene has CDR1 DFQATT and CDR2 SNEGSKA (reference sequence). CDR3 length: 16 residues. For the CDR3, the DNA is TGCAGTGCTAGGCGAGCTTCCGCCGCAACTAATGAAAAACTGTTTTTT. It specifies CSARRASAATNEKLFF.

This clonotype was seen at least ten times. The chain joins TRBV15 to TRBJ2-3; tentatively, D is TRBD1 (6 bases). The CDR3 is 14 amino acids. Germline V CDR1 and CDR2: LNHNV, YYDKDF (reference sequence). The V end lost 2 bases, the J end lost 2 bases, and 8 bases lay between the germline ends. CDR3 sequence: CATSRPGVTDTQYF. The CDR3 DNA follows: TGTGCCACCAGCAGACCAGGGGTCACAGATACGCAGTATTTT.

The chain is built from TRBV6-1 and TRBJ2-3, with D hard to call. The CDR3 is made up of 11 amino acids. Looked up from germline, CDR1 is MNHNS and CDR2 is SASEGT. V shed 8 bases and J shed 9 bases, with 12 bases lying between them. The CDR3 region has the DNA TGTGCCAGCCAAGAACGGATGACGCAGTATTTT. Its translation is CASQERMTQYF.

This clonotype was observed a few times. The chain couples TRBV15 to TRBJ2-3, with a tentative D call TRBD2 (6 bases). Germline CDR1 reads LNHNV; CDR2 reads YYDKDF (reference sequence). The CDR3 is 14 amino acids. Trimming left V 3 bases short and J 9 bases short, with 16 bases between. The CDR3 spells CATSSGTAYDTQYF. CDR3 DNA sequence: TGTGCCACCAGCAGCGGGACTGCGTATGACACGCAGTATTTT.

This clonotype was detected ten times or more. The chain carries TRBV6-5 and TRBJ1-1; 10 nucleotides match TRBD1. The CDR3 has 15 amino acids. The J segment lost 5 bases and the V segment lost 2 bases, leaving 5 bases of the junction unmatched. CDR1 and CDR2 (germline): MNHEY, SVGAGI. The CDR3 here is CASSYGGTGETEAFF. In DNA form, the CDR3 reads TGTGCCAGCAGTTACGGCGGGACAGGGGAAACTGAAGCTTTCTTT.

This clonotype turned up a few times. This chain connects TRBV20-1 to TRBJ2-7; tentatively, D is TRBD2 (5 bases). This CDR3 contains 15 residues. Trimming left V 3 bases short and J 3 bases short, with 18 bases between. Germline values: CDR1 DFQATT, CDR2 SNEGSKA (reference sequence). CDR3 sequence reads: CSASNFEGVSYEQYF. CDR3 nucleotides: TGCAGTGCTAGTAATTTCGAGGGTGTAAGCTACGAGCAGTACTTC.

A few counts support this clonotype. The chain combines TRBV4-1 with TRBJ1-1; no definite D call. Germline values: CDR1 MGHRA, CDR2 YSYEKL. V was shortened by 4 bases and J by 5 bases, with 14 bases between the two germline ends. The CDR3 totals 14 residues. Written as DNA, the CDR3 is TGCGCCAGCAGCCTGCTTCGAGGGAGGACTGAAGCTTTCTTT. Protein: CASSLLRGRTEAFF.

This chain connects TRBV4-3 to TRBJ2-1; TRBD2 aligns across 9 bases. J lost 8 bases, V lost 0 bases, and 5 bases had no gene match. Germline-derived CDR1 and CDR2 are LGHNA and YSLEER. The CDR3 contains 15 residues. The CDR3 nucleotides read TGCGCCAGCAGCCAAGATCATTCTAGCGGGGATGAGCAGTTCTTC. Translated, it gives CASSQDHSSGDEQFF.

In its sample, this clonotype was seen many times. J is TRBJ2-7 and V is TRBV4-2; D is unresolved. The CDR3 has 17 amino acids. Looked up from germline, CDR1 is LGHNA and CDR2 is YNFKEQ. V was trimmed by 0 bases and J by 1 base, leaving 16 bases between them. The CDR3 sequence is CASSQDGPPGYSYEQYF. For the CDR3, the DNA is TGTGCCAGCAGCCAAGATGGGCCCCCGGGTTATTCCTACGAGCAGTACTTC.

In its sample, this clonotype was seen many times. DNA for the CDR3: TGTGCCAGCAGCCCTGGGCCTTCGGAGACCCAGTACTTC. This encodes CASSPGPSETQYF. V gene TRBV7-3 combines with J gene TRBJ2-5; D not certain. Germline values: CDR1 SGHTA, CDR2 FQGTGA. The CDR3 totals 13 residues. V lost 5 bases and J 5 bases, leaving 12 bases between the germline ends.

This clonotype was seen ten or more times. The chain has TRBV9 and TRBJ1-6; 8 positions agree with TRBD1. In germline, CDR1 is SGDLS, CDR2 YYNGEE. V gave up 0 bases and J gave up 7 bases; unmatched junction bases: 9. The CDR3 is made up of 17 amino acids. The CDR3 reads CASSVASGQGNNSPLHF. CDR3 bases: TGTGCCAGCAGCGTAGCATCTGGACAGGGAAACAATTCACCCCTCCACTTT.

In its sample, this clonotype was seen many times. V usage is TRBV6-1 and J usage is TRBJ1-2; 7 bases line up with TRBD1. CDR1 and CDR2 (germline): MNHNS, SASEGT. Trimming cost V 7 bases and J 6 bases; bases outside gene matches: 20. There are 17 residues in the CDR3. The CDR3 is CASNRGDTQGVWDGYTF. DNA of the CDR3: TGTGCCAGCAATCGGGGCGACACCCAGGGGGTATGGGATGGCTACACCTTC.

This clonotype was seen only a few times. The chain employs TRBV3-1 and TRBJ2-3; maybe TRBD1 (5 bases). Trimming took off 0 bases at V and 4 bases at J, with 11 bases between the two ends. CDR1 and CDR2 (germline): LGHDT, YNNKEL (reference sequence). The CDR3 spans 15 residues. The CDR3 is CASSQESQGADTQYF. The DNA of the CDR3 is TGTGCCAGCAGCCAAGAATCTCAGGGTGCAGATACGCAGTATTTT.

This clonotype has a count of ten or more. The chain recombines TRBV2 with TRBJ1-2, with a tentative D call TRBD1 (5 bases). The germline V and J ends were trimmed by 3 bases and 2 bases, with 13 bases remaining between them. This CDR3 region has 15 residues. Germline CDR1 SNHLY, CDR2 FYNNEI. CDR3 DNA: TGTGCCAGCAGTGAGAGGCAGGGAACCAACTATGGCTACACCTTC. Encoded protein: CASSERQGTNYGYTF.

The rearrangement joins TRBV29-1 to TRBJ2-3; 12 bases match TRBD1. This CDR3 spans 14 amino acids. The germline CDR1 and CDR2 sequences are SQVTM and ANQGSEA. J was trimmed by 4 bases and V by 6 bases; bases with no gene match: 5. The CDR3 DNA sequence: TGCAGCGTGGGACAGGGGGCTAGCGCAGATACGCAGTATTTT. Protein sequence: CSVGQGASADTQYF.